Sequencing of this T cell receptor beta chain was carried out in a study of OX40 agonist ivuxolimab in advanced cancers. Whole-study context: Each patient was given ivuxolimab into a vein every 2 weeks, at 0.01 to 10 mg/kg.

Findings and caveats of the study: Antigen specificity was not determined for the expanded peripheral T cells.

Per germline, CDR1 SGHRS and CDR2 YFSETQ. This CDR3 region has 12 residues. The V and J ends lost 1 base and 5 bases respectively, with 4 bases between them. Comment on this clone: Its antigen remains unidentified.

Here immunoSEQ multiplex PCR was the method, and the copy in TCRdb shows in-frame clones only, minus some. The table has roughly 60,000 clones, roughly nine tenths seen once. The sample was CD4+ or CD8+ T cells sorted from blood, taken in a trial of the OX40 agonist ivuxolimab. V and J are TRBV5-1 and TRBJ2-1; no reliable D call. This receptor was identified in an adult with an advanced solid tumor such as melanoma, head and neck, liver or kidney cancer. The CDR3 DNA reads as TGCGCCAGCAGCTTGCCCAACAATGAGCAGTTCTTC. Translating gives CASSLPNNEQFF. The whole variable domain, filled in from reference TRBV5-1 and TRBJ2-1, reads KAGVTQTPRYLIKTRGQQVTLSCSPISGHRSVSWYQQTPGQGLQFLFEYFSETQRNKGNFPGRFSGRQFSNSRSEMNVSTLELGDSALYLCASSLPNNEQFFGPGTRLTVL.